This entry lists 2 T cell receptor beta chains sequenced from one sample in a study of response to subunit inactivated influenza vaccine. TCRdb reprocessed the RT-PCR reads via MiXCR and lists one record per CDR3 protein. In the table there are approximately 500,000 distinct CDR3 sequences, 12% to 15% of which are singletons. Specimen: PBMCs from blood, collected 11 to 12 days after vaccination. The receptors originated from a man aged 50 to 59 who received an inactivated influenza vaccine.

The CDR3 sequence: CASSRRQGSYEQYF. The DNA of the CDR3 is TGTGCCAGTAGTAGAAGACAGGGCTCCTACGAGCAGTACTTC. The chain is built from TRBV19 and TRBJ2-7, with TRBD1 identical over 7 bases. In germline, CDR1 is LNHDA, CDR2 SQIVND (reference sequence). The length of the CDR3 is 14 residues. With 4 bases clipped from V and 0 bases from J, the junction kept 3 bases outside the gene matches. Combining the CDR3 with reference TRBV19 and TRBJ2-7 gives the whole variable domain DGGITQSPKYLFRKEGQNVTLSCEQNLNHDAMYWYRQDPGQGLRLIYYSQIVNDFQKGDIAEGYSVSREKKESFPLTVTSAQKNPTAFYLCASSRRQGSYEQYFGPGTRLTVT.

The chain has TRBV2 and TRBJ2-7; D may be TRBD1 or TRBD2 (6 bases each). The V gene's germline CDR1 is SNHLY and CDR2 FYNNEI. V was cut by 5 bases and J by 2 bases, with 19 bases left in between. This CDR3 spans 16 amino acids. Here the CDR3 reads CASSFGGTLFPYEQYF. The CDR3 coding sequence is TGTGCCAGCAGTTTCGGCGGGACACTATTCCCCTACGAGCAGTACTTC.